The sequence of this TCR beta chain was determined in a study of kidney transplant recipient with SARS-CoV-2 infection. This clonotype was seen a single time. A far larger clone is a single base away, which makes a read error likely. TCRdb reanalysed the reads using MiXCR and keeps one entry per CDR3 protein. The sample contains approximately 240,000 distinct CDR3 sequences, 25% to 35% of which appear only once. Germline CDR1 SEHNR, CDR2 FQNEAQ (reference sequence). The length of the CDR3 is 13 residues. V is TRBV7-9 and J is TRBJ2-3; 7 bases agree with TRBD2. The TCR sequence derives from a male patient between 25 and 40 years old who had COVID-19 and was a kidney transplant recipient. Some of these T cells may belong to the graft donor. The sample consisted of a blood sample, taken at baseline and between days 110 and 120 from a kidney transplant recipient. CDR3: CAARGEGRETRYF. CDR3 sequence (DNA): TGTGCCGCGAGAGGGGAGGGTCGAGAGACCCGGTACTTC. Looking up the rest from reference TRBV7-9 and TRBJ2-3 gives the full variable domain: DTGVSQNPRHKITKRGQNVTFRCDPISEHNRLYWYRQTLGQGPEFLTYFQNEAQLEKSRLLSDRFSAERPKGSFSTLEIQRTEQGDSAMYLCAARGEGRETRYFGPGTRLTVL.